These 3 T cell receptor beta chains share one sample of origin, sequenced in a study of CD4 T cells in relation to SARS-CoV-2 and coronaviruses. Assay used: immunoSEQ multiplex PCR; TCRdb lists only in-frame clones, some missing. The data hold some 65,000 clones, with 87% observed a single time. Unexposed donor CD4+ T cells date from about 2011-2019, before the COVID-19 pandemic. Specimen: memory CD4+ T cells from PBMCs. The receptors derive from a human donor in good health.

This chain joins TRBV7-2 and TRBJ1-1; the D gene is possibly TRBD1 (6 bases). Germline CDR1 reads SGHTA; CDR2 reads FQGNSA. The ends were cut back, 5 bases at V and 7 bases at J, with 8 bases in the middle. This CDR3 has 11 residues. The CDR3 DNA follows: TGTGCCAGCAGCCGGGACAATGAAGCTTTCTTT. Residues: CASSRDNEAFF.

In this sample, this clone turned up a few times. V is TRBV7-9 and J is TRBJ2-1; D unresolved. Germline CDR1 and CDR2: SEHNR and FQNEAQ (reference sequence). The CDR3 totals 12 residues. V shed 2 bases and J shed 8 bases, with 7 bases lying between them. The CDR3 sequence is CASSLREDEQFF. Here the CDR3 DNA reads TGTGCCAGCAGCTTAAGGGAAGATGAGCAGTTCTTC. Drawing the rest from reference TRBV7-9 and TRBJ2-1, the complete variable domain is DTGVSQNPRHKITKRGQNVTFRCDPISEHNRLYWYRQTLGQGPEFLTYFQNEAQLEKSRLLSDRFSAERPKGSFSTLEIQRTEQGDSAMYLCASSLREDEQFFGPGTRLTVL.

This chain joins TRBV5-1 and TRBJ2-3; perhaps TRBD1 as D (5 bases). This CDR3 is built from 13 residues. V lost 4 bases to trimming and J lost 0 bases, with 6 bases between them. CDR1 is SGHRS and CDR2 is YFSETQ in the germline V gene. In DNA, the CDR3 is TGCGCCAGCAGCCAGGGTAGCACAGATACGCAGTATTTT. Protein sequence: CASSQGSTDTQYF.